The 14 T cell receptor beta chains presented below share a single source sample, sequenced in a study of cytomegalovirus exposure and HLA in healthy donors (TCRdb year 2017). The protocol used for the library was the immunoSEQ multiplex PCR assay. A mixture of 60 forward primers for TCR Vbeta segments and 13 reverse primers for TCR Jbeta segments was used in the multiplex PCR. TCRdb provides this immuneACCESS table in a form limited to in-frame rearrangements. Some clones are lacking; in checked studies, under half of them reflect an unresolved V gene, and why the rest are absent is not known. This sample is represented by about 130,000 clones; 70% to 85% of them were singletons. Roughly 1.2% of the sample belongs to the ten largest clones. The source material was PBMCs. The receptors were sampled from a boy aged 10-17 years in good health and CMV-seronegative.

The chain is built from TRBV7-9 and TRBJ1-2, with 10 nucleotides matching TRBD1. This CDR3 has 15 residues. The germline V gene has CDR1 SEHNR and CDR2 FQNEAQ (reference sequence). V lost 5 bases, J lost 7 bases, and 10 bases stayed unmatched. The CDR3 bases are TGTGCCAGCAGCGCCCGGGACAGGGGACTGAGTGGCTACACCTTC. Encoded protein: CASSARDRGLSGYTF.

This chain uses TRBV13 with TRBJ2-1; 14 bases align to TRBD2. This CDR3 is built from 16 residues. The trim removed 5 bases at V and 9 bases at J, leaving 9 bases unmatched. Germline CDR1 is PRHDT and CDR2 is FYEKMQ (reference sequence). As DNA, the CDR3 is TGTGCCAGCAGCCTTAGTGGGACTAGCGGGAGTGTTGAGCAGTTCTTC. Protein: CASSLSGTSGSVEQFF.

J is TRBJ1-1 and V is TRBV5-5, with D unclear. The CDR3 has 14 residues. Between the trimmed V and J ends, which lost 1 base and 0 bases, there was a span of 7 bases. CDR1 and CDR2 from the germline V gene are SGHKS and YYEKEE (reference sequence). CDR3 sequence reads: CASSLSSLNTEAFF. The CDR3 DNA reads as TGTGCCAGCAGCTTGTCCAGTCTGAACACTGAAGCTTTCTTT.

The CDR3 DNA reads TGCAGCGTTAGGGGATTGAACACTGAAGCTTTCTTT. Amino acid sequence: CSVRGLNTEAFF. The rearrangement links TRBV29-1 to TRBJ1-1; D might be TRBD1 (5 bases). Trimming left V 5 bases short and J 0 bases short, with 7 bases between. Germline V gene sequence: CDR1 SQVTM, CDR2 ANQGSEA. The CDR3 is 12 residues long.

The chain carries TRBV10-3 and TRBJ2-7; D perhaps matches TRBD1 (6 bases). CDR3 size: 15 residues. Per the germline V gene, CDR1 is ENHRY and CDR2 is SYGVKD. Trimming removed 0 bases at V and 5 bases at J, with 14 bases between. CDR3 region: CAISESLGAPHEQYF. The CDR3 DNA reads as TGTGCCATCAGTGAGTCGTTGGGGGCGCCCCACGAGCAGTACTTC.

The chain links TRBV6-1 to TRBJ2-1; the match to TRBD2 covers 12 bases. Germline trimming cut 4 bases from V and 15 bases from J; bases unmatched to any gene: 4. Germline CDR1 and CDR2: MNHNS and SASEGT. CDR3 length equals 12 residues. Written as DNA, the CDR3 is TGTGCCAGCAGTGGACTAGCGGGAGATTCGTTCTTC. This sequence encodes CASSGLAGDSFF.

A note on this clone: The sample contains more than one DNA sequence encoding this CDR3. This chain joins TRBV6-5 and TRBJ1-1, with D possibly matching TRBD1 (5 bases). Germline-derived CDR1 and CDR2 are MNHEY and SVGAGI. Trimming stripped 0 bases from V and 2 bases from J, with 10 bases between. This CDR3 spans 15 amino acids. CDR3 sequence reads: CASSYSFGQNTEAFF. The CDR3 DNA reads TGTGCCAGCAGTTACTCCTTCGGACAAAACACTGAAGCTTTCTTT.

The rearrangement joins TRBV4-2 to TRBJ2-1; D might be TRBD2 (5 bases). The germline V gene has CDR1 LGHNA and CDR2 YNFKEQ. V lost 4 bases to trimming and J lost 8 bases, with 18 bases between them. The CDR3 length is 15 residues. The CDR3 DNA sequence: TGTGCCAGCAGCCCCTCGGACTCAAGACGCCATGAGCAGTTCTTC. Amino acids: CASSPSDSRRHEQFF.

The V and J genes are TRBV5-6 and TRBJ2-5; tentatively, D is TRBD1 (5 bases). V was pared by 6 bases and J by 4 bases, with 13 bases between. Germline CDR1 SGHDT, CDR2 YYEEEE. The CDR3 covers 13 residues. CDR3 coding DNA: TGTGCCAGCAACTCAGGGATGCGAGAGACCCAGTACTTC. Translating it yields CASNSGMRETQYF.

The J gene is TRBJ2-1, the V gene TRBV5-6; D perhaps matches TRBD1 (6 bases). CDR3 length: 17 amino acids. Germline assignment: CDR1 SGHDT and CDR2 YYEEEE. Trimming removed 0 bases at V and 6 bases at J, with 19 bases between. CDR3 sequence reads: CASSLGAQGPWRNEQFF. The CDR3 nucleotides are TGTGCCAGCAGCTTGGGGGCACAGGGCCCATGGCGCAATGAGCAGTTCTTC.

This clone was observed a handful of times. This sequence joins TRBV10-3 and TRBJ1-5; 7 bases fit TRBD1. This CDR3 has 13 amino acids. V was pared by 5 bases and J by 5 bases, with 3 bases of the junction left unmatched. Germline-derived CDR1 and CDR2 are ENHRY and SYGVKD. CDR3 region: CAISPTGDQPQHF. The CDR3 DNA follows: TGTGCCATCAGTCCAACAGGGGATCAGCCCCAGCATTTT.

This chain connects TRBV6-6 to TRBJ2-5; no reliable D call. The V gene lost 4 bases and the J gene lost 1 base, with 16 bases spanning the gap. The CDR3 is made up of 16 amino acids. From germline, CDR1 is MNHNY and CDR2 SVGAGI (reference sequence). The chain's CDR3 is CASSSPTRARQETQYF. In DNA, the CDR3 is TGTGCCAGCAGTTCTCCGACCAGAGCGCGCCAAGAGACCCAGTACTTC.

This chain's CDR3 is CASSIGTFRGVSREQYF. In DNA, the CDR3 is TGTGCCAGCAGCATCGGGACATTTCGTGGAGTGTCTCGGGAGCAGTACTTC. The genes are TRBV5-6 and TRBJ2-7, with a possible D match to TRBD1 (6 bases). The V end lost 4 bases, the J end lost 7 bases, and 27 bases lay between the germline ends. This CDR3 is built from 17 residues. CDR1 SGHDT and CDR2 YYEEEE come from the germline V gene. The whole variable domain, remainder taken from reference TRBV5-6 and TRBJ2-7, is DAGVTQSPTHLIKTRGQQVTLRCSPKSGHDTVSWYQQALGQGPQFIFQYYEEEERQRGNFPDRFSGHQFPNYSSELNVNALLLGDSALYLCASSIGTFRGVSREQYFGPGTRLTVT.

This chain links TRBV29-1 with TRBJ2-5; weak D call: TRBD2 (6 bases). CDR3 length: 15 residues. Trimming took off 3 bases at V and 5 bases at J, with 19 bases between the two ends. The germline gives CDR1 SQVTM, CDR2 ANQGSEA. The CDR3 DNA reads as TGCAGCGTTGATCGCCCGACGGGAGCGGGTGAGACCCAGTACTTC. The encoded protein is CSVDRPTGAGETQYF.